This TCR beta chain was recorded in a study of blood T cell repertoires in COVID-19. Study at large: Whether acute or convalescent, the COVID-19 samples came from the United States, Italy and Spain. T cells, B-cell-depleted T cells, or PBMCs supplied cDNA or gDNA.

The CDR3 is 15 amino acids. Germline CDR1 is SGHNT and CDR2 is YENEEA. V gave up 1 base and J gave up 0 bases, with 9 bases separating them. As originally analysed: Amplifying reference gene primers gave estimates of nucleated cell counts. Here immunoSEQ multiplex PCR was the method, and the copy in TCRdb shows in-frame clones only, minus some. That table supplies the V and J calls and clone size; D and trimming were determined from the DNA. Among about 220,000 clones listed, more than 65% were seen once. The chain has TRBV11-3 and TRBJ2-5; D might be TRBD1 (6 bases). The specimen sequenced was peripheral blood. The TCR was taken from a man aged 35-49 years who had recovered from COVID-19. The CDR3 region has the DNA TGTGCCAGCAGCTTAGGGGGGCAGAACCAAGAGACCCAGTACTTC. It codes for CASSLGGQNQETQYF.